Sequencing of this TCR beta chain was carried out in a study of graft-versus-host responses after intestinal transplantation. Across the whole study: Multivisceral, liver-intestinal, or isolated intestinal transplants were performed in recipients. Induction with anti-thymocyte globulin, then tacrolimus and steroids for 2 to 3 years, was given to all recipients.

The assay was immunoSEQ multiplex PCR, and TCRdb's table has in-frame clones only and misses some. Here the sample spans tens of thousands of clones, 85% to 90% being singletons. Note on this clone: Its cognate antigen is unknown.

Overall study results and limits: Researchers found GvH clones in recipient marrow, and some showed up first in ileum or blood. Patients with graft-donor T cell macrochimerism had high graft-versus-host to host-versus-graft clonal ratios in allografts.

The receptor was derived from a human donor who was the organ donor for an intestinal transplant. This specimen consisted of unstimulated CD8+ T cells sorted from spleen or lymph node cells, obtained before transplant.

The CDR3 nucleotides are TGCGCCAGCAGCCCGGGATCCGGGACAGCTAATTCACCCCTCCACTTT. As protein: CASSPGSGTANSPLHF. V usage is TRBV5-1 and J usage is TRBJ1-6; TRBD1 agrees at 7 bases. This CDR3 has 16 residues. The germline V gene has CDR1 SGHRS and CDR2 YFSETQ. The J segment lost 6 bases and the V segment lost 4 bases, leaving 10 bases of the junction unmatched.